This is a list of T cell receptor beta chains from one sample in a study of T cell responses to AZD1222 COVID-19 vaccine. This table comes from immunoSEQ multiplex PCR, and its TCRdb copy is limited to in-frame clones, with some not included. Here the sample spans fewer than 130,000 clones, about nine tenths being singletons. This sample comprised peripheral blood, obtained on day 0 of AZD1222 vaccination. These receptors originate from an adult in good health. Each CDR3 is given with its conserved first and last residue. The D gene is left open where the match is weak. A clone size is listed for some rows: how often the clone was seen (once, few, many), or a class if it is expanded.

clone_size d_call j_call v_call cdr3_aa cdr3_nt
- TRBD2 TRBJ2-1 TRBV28 CASTGIGLGGLAYNEQFF TGTGCCAGCACTGGGATAGGGCTTGGCGGACTAGCGTACAATGAGCAGTTCTTC
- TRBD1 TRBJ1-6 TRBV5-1 CASGTGDDRNSPLHF TGCGCCAGCGGGACAGGGGACGATCGGAATTCACCCCTCCACTTT
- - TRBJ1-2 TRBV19 CASRAGKNYGYTF TGTGCCAGTAGGGCCGGCAAGAACTATGGCTACACCTTC
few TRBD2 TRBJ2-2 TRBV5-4 CASSLGLAELANTGELFF TGTGCCAGCAGCCTGGGACTAGCGGAGCTTGCGAACACCGGGGAGCTGTTTTTT
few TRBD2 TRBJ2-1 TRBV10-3 CAISEGGLAGGPVNNEQFF TGTGCCATCAGTGAGGGGGGACTAGCGGGAGGGCCGGTCAACAATGAGCAGTTCTTC
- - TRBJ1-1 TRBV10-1 CANTAGVNTEAFF TGCGCCAACACGGCAGGGGTAAACACTGAAGCTTTCTTT
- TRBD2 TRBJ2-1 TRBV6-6 CASSPLPPSGVYNEQFF TGTGCCAGCAGTCCCCTCCCCCCTAGCGGGGTATACAATGAGCAGTTCTTC
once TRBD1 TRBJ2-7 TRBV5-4 CASSLDRGAYEQYF TGTGCCAGCAGTTTGGACAGGGGAGCCTACGAGCAGTACTTC
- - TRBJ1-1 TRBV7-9 CASSLSSGVTEAFF TGTGCCAGCAGCTTAAGTTCCGGGGTCACTGAAGCTTTCTTT
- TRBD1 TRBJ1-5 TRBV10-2 CASRPGTVNQPQHF TGCGCCAGCAGGCCTGGGACAGTCAATCAGCCCCAGCATTTT
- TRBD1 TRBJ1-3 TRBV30 CAWNEQGLENTIYF TGTGCCTGGAACGAACAGGGGTTGGAAAACACCATATATTTT
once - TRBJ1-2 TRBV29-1 CSVDLQGLENYGYTF TGCAGCGTTGACCTCCAAGGGTTGGAGAACTATGGCTACACCTTC
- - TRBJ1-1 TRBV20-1 CSARAGYRAFF TGCAGTGCTAGAGCGGGGTACAGAGCTTTCTTT
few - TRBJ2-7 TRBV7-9 CASSLESGRHEQYF TGTGCCAGCAGCTTAGAATCGGGACGCCACGAGCAGTACTTC
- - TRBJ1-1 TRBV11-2 CASSPEPNTEAFF TGTGCCAGCAGCCCGGAGCCAAACACTGAAGCTTTCTTT
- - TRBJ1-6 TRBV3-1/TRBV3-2 CASSQDGSGAYNSPLHF TGTGCCAGCAGCCAAGATGGGTCGGGGGCATATAATTCACCCCTCCACTTT
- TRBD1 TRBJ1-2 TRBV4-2 CASSSQRGDRANYGYTF TGTGCCAGCAGCTCTCAACGGGGGGACAGAGCTAACTATGGCTACACCTTC
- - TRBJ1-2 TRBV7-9 CASSFTGNGYTF TGTGCCAGCAGCTTCACAGGGAATGGCTACACCTTC
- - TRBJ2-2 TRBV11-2 CASSPRTVGGELFF TGTGCCAGCAGCCCGAGAACTGTCGGCGGGGAGCTGTTTTTT
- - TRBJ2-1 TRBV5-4 CASSLGGESYNEQFF TGTGCCAGCAGCTTGGGCGGGGAATCCTACAATGAGCAGTTCTTC
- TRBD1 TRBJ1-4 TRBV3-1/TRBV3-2 CASSPSGGKKLFF TGTGCCAGCAGCCCATCAGGGGGAAAAAAACTGTTTTTT
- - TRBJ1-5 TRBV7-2 CASSPRGALDQPQHF TGTGCCAGCAGCCCTCGGGGGGCCCTGGATCAGCCCCAGCATTTT
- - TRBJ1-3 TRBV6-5 CASSTSEGRLYTIYF TGTGCCAGCAGCACCTCGGAGGGCCGCCTATACACCATATATTTT
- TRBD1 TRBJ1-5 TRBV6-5 CASSRTGGSNQPQHF TGTGCCAGCAGCAGGACAGGGGGTAGCAATCAGCCCCAGCATTTT
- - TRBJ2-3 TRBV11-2 CASSSSSEAPHPTDTQYF TGTGCCAGCAGCTCCTCGTCGGAAGCGCCCCATCCCACAGATACGCAGTATTTT
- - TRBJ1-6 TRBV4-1 CASSQLRDGGVYNSPLHF TGCGCCAGCAGCCAACTCCGGGACGGCGGAGTCTATAATTCACCCCTCCACTTT
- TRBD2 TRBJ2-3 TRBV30 CAWSALGGAGVGTDTQYF TGTGCCTGGAGTGCCCTCGGGGGGGCGGGAGTAGGTACAGATACGCAGTATTTT
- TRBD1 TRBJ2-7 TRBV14 CASSQDWDRYEQYF TGTGCCAGCAGCCAAGATTGGGACAGGTACGAGCAGTACTTC
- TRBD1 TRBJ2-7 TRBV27 CASSRQGGWYEQYF TGTGCCAGCAGTCGACAGGGTGGTTGGTACGAGCAGTACTTC
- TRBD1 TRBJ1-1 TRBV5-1 CASSSGTGLEAFF TGCGCCAGCAGTTCCGGGACAGGACTTGAAGCTTTCTTT
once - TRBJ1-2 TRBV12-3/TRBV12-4 CASSGRNYGYTF TGTGCCAGCAGCGGACGGAACTATGGCTACACCTTC
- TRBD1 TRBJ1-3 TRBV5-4 CASSFTQGAGNTIYF TGTGCCAGCAGCTTTACCCAGGGGGCTGGAAACACCATATATTTT
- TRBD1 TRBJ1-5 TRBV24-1 CATSDRDRGNQPQHF TGTGCCACCAGTGACAGGGACAGGGGCAATCAGCCCCAGCATTTT
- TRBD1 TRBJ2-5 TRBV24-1 CATSDAGTDRETQYF TGTGCCACCAGTGACGCTGGGACAGACCGAGAGACCCAGTACTTC
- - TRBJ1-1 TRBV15 CATSRDIGGTEAFF TGTGCCACCAGCAGAGATATTGGGGGCACTGAAGCTTTCTTT
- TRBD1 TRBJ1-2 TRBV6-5 CASSYSSGGLTGGYTF TGTGCCAGCAGTTATAGTTCAGGGGGCCTAACCGGTGGCTACACCTTC
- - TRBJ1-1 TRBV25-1 CASSEPGRASFF TGTGCCAGCAGTGAACCGGGCAGGGCCTCTTTCTTT
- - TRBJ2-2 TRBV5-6 CASSLRVTGELFF TGTGCCAGCAGCCTCAGGGTTACCGGGGAGCTGTTTTTT
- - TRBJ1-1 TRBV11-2 CASNYNGQIEAFF TGTGCCAGCAACTATAACGGCCAGATTGAAGCTTTCTTT
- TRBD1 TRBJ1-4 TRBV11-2 CASSFLGQINEKLFF TGTGCCAGCAGTTTCCTGGGACAGATTAATGAAAAACTGTTTTTT
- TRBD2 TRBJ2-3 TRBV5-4 CASSLSGGGVTDTQYF TGTGCCAGCAGCCTTAGTGGCGGGGGAGTTACAGATACGCAGTATTTT
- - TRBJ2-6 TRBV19 CASSTGTDSGANVLTF TGTGCCAGTAGTACCGGGACGGATTCTGGGGCCAACGTCCTGACTTTC
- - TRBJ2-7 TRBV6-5 CASGLGTPSSYEQYF TGTGCCAGCGGCCTCGGGACACCTAGCTCCTACGAGCAGTACTTC
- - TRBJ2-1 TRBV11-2 CASSPPGSEQFF TGTGCCAGCAGCCCCCCGGGGTCCGAGCAGTTCTTC
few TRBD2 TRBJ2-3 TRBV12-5 CASGLWLAVSTDTQYF TGTGCTAGTGGTTTGTGGCTAGCGGTTAGCACAGATACGCAGTATTTT
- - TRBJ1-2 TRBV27 CASSLPGNYGYTF TGTGCCAGCAGTCTCCCGGGGAACTATGGCTACACCTTC
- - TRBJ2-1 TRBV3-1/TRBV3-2 CASSRGASGYNEQFF TGTGCCAGCAGCCGAGGGGCTAGTGGGTACAATGAGCAGTTCTTC
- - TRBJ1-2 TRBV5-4 CASSAGLSSGYTF TGTGCCAGCAGCGCGGGACTTTCAAGTGGCTACACCTTC
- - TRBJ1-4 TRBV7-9 CASSLGERSGEKLFF TGTGCCAGCAGCTTGGGGGAACGCTCCGGTGAAAAACTGTTTTTT
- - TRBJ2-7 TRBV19 CASSNYNEQYF TGTGCCAGTAGTAACTACAACGAGCAGTACTTC